A single sample is the source of the 14 T cell receptor beta chains below, sequenced in a study of blood T cell repertoires in COVID-19. Only in-frame clones appear in the TCRdb table, and some are missing; sequencing was by immunoSEQ multiplex PCR. The sample consists of fewer than 150,000 clones, 70% to 90% of them appearing once. The sequencing input was peripheral blood. The source is a human donor in a cohort sampled during active COVID-19.

This clone was counted only a few times. V usage is TRBV2 and J usage is TRBJ2-5; 9 bases match TRBD2. The length of the CDR3 is 17 residues. The germline V gene has CDR1 SNHLY and CDR2 FYNNEI. The trim removed 4 bases at V and 5 bases at J, leaving 14 bases unmatched. In DNA form, the CDR3 reads TGTGCCAGCAGTGTAGGTGAACTAGCGGGTTTCGGGGAGACCCAGTACTTC. The encoded protein is CASSVGELAGFGETQYF.

The chain combines TRBV7-3 with TRBJ2-2, with 7 nucleotides matching TRBD2. V shed 3 bases and J 3 bases; nucleotides not matched to a gene: 4. The CDR3 loop spans 15 amino acids. Germline loops: CDR1 SGHTA, CDR2 FQGTGA. The CDR3 loop reads CASSFNSGDTGELFF. Written as DNA, the CDR3 is TGTGCCAGCAGCTTTAACAGCGGGGACACCGGGGAGCTGTTTTTT.

The V and J genes are TRBV6-1 and TRBJ2-7; 8 nucleotides align to TRBD1. CDR1 and CDR2 (germline): MNHNS, SASEGT. V shed 2 bases and J 2 bases; nucleotides not matched to a gene: 11. The CDR3 has 17 amino acids. DNA of the CDR3: TGTGCCAGCAGTGAACCCCGACAGGGGACACTCACCTACGAGCAGTACTTC. Translated, it gives CASSEPRQGTLTYEQYF.

This clone has only a few counts. The chain employs TRBV28 and TRBJ2-3; TRBD1 agrees at 7 bases. Germline V gene data show CDR1 as MDHEN and CDR2 as SYDVKM. The CDR3 loop spans 15 amino acids. The trim removed 6 bases at V and 3 bases at J, leaving 9 bases unmatched. The CDR3 bases are TGTGCCAGCAGCCTTACGGGCAGGGGGACAGATACGCAGTATTTT. Its protein product is CASSLTGRGTDTQYF.

A few counts support this clone. The V and J genes are TRBV3-1 (or the pseudogene TRBV3-2) and TRBJ1-6, with 9 bases matching TRBD1. This CDR3 has 15 residues. Germline V gene sequence: CDR1 LGHDT, CDR2 YNNKEL (reference sequence). With 4 bases clipped from V and 5 bases from J, the junction kept 3 bases outside the gene matches. This CDR3 is CASSRGTGNNSPLHF. The CDR3 DNA reads as TGTGCCAGCAGCCGAGGGACAGGGAATAATTCACCCCTCCACTTT.

The rearrangement links TRBV9 to TRBJ2-7; D call uncertain. Germline V gene data show CDR1 as SGDLS and CDR2 as YYNGEE. The CDR3 has 13 amino acids. V dropped 2 bases and J dropped 6 bases, with 12 bases sitting between them. CDR3 coding DNA: TGTGCCAGCAGCGTGAAACCTGGTAGCGAGCAGTACTTC. It translates to CASSVKPGSEQYF.

The rearrangement links TRBV5-6 to TRBJ2-3; D call uncertain. This CDR3 has 15 amino acids. Germline CDR1 is SGHDT and CDR2 is YYEEEE. Trimming stripped 4 bases from V and 0 bases from J, with 12 bases between. The CDR3 loop reads CASSVGYSSTDTQYF. DNA for the CDR3: TGTGCCAGCAGCGTGGGTTACTCTAGCACAGATACGCAGTATTTT. The complete variable domain, with remaining parts taken from reference TRBV5-6 and TRBJ2-3, reads DAGVTQSPTHLIKTRGQQVTLRCSPKSGHDTVSWYQQALGQGPQFIFQYYEEEERQRGNFPDRFSGHQFPNYSSELNVNALLLGDSALYLCASSVGYSSTDTQYFGPGTRLTVL.

This clone was detected once. The rearrangement uses TRBV23-1 and TRBJ1-5; no clear D. TRBV23-1 is an ORF for which the function is uncertain. With 0 bases removed from V and 0 bases from J, the gap between germline ends came to 24 bases. The CDR3 contains 21 residues. The CDR3 here is CASSQSSSGRFFGISNQPQHF. The CDR3 nucleotides read TGCGCCAGCAGTCAATCGTCCAGTGGGAGGTTCTTCGGCATTAGCAATCAGCCCCAGCATTTT.

This chain connects TRBV2 to TRBJ1-1, with 7 bases identical to TRBD1. Germline CDR1 SNHLY, CDR2 FYNNEI. V shed 5 bases, J shed 2 bases, and the junction held 2 bases outside the gene matches. The CDR3 has 13 residues. CDR3 DNA: TGTGCCAGCAGTTGGGACAGAAACACTGAAGCTTTCTTT. It codes for CASSWDRNTEAFF.

The chain carries TRBV7-8 and TRBJ1-3; 9 nucleotides line up with TRBD1. CDR1 and CDR2 (germline): SGHVS, FQNEAQ. J lost 4 bases, V lost 5 bases, and 9 bases had no gene match. CDR3 length: 16 residues. CDR3 in amino acids: CASSAYRGRAGNTIYF. The CDR3 DNA reads TGTGCCAGCAGCGCCTACAGGGGGCGAGCCGGAAACACCATATATTTT.

This sequence joins TRBV7-4 and TRBJ2-2; 8 bases are a match to TRBD2. The CDR3 consists of 20 residues. CDR1 is SGHVT, CDR2 SQSDAQ, per germline. With 5 bases clipped from V and 3 bases from J, the junction kept 20 bases outside the gene matches. As DNA, the CDR3 is TGTGCCAGCAGCCCCCTCGGGACTAGTTTTCCCTGGTGGTACACCGGGGAGCTGTTTTTT. It translates to CASSPLGTSFPWWYTGELFF.

This clone was counted only a few times. The chain recombines TRBV3-1 (or the pseudogene TRBV3-2) with TRBJ1-1; 7 bases fit TRBD1. Unmatched junction bases numbered 8, after V lost 5 bases and J lost 5 bases. Germline CDR1 LGHDT, CDR2 YNNKEL (reference sequence). This CDR3 contains 14 residues. CDR3 DNA sequence: TGTGCCAGCAGCTTGGCGAGGGGGCAAACTGAAGCTTTCTTT. It is translated as CASSLARGQTEAFF.

For the CDR3, the DNA is TGTGCCAGCAGCTTAGAGACAGGGATGAACTACGAGCAGTACTTC. Its translation is CASSLETGMNYEQYF. The chain employs TRBV7-2 and TRBJ2-7; TRBD1 matches 7 bases. The CDR3 consists of 15 residues. Germline V gene data show CDR1 as SGHTA and CDR2 as FQGNSA. Trimming at V came to 1 base and at J to 3 bases, leaving 6 bases not matched to a gene.

This clone was seen just once. This chain connects TRBV19 to TRBJ2-5; weak D call: TRBD2 (6 bases). V lost 3 bases, J lost 5 bases, and 16 bases lay in between. The V gene's germline CDR1 is LNHDA and CDR2 SQIVND (reference sequence). The CDR3 runs to 15 residues. The CDR3 DNA follows: TGTGCCAGTAGTATCGAGCGATCGGGGGTGGAGACCCAGTACTTC. It codes for CASSIERSGVETQYF. Looking up the rest from reference TRBV19 and TRBJ2-5 gives the full variable domain: DGGITQSPKYLFRKEGQNVTLSCEQNLNHDAMYWYRQDPGQGLRLIYYSQIVNDFQKGDIAEGYSVSREKKESFPLTVTSAQKNPTAFYLCASSIERSGVETQYFGPGTRLLVL.